This TCR beta chain was sequenced in a study of blood T cells in healthy people across ages. The study, taken as a whole, reports: Unsorted PBMCs prevented conclusive naive versus antigen-experienced comparison.

Concerning this clonotype: The antigen is not known.

Trimming removed 5 bases from V and 0 bases from J; junction bases left unmatched: 6. Germline CDR1 is SGHTA and CDR2 is FQGNSA. The CDR3 has 16 amino acids. Using a J-beta primer mix together with a sample-barcoded 5' primer, a second PCR was run for roughly 7 to 11 cycles. TCRdb re-analysed the 5' RACE reads in MiXCR, keeping a single row per CDR3 protein. The repertoire holds about 1.5 million distinct CDR3 sequences, with under 55% as singletons. This sequence was found in a woman aged 18-29 years in good health. J is TRBJ1-4 and V is TRBV7-2, with 7 nucleotides matching TRBD1. The specimen was blood. DNA for the CDR3: TGTGCCAGCAGCCCAGGGGGGTCTGCAACTAATGAAAAACTGTTTTTT. Protein: CASSPGGSATNEKLFF.